The 7 T cell receptor beta chains in this list originate from one sample, sequenced in a study of cytomegalovirus exposure and HLA in healthy donors. In the PCR, 60 Vbeta and 13 Jbeta primers were used. Profiled with immunoSEQ multiplex PCR; TCRdb holds only in-frame clones, not every one. The table includes about 110,000 clones, about 81% detected once. Sequencing was done on a sample of PBMCs. The receptors come from a male donor in good health and CMV-seropositive.

This clone was seen a few times. The chain links TRBV28 to TRBJ2-3; TRBD2 matches 7 bases. The germline V gene encodes CDR1 MDHEN and CDR2 SYDVKM. Trimming removed 6 bases from V and 2 bases from J; junction bases left unmatched: 5. The CDR3 is 14 residues long. The CDR3 region has the DNA TGTGCCAGCAGCCGTACTAGCGACACAGATACGCAGTATTTT. It specifies CASSRTSDTDTQYF.

The J gene is TRBJ2-1, the V gene TRBV4-3; 9 nucleotides agree with TRBD1. This CDR3 spans 15 amino acids. CDR1 is LGHNA, CDR2 YSLEER, per germline. V dropped 2 bases and J dropped 3; count of bases not matched to a gene: 2. Here the CDR3 DNA reads TGCGCCAGCAGCCAACGACAGGGGGGCTACAATGAGCAGTTCTTC. Translation gives CASSQRQGGYNEQFF.

CDR3 amino acids: CSALDRAGNTIYF. The CDR3 coding sequence is TGCAGCGCTTTGGACAGGGCTGGAAACACCATATATTTT. The gene calls are TRBV29-1 and TRBJ1-3; TRBD1 matches 8 bases. V lost 7 bases, J lost 2 bases, and 4 bases stayed unmatched. Germline values: CDR1 SQVTM, CDR2 ANQGSEA. The CDR3 spans 13 residues.

The V call is TRBV15, the J call TRBJ2-1; D may be TRBD2 (6 bases). The germline CDR1 and CDR2 sequences are LNHNV and YYDKDF (reference sequence). This CDR3 is built from 14 residues. Trimming removed 1 base from V and 8 bases from J, with 12 bases in between. The CDR3 is CATSRASKRDEQFF. In DNA, the CDR3 is TGTGCCACCAGCAGAGCCTCGAAGCGGGATGAGCAGTTCTTC.

CDR3 bases: TGTGCCAGTAGTAAGGGTTTGGCAGGGGTTCCCTACGAGCAGTACTTC. Its protein is CASSKGLAGVPYEQYF. This chain uses TRBV19 with TRBJ2-7; D is possibly TRBD1 (6 bases). The CDR3 has 16 residues. Trimming cost V 4 bases and J 2 bases, with 18 bases left between them. Germline assignment: CDR1 LNHDA and CDR2 SQIVND (reference sequence). Filled out from reference TRBV19 and TRBJ2-7, the complete variable domain reads DGGITQSPKYLFRKEGQNVTLSCEQNLNHDAMYWYRQDPGQGLRLIYYSQIVNDFQKGDIAEGYSVSREKKESFPLTVTSAQKNPTAFYLCASSKGLAGVPYEQYFGPGTRLTVT.

V and J are TRBV6-5 and TRBJ1-1; 8 bases map to TRBD1. The junction had 11 bases not matched to a gene; V was cut back by 4 bases and J by 7 bases. In germline, CDR1 is MNHEY, CDR2 SVGAGI. The CDR3 sequence is 15 residues long. The CDR3 protein is CASSSLLRDRLEAFF. The DNA for the CDR3 is TGTGCCAGCAGTTCCCTCCTCCGGGACAGGCTTGAAGCTTTCTTT.

V usage is TRBV10-3 and J usage is TRBJ2-7, with D tentatively TRBD2 (6 bases). Trimming removed 4 bases from V and 0 bases from J, with 10 bases in between. CDR3 length: 14 residues. Germline CDR1 reads ENHRY; CDR2 reads SYGVKD. The CDR3 bases are TGTGCCATCAGTGTGGCGGGGTCCTCCTACGAGCAGTACTTC. Residues: CAISVAGSSYEQYF.